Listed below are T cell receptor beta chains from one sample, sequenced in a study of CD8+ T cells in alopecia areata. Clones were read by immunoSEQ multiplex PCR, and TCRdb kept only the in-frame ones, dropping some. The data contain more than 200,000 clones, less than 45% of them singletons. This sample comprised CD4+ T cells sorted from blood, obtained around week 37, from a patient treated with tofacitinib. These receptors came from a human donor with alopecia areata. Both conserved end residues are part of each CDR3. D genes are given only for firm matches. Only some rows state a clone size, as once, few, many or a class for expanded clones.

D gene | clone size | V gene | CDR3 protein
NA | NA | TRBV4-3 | CASSQDSGGENEKLFF
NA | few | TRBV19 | CASSLIPSSGANVLTF
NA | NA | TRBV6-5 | CASSLGPEFFYNEQFF
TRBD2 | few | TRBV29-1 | CSVVLLAGVGGEQYF
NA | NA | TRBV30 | CAWITSGSQETQYF
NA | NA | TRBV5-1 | CASSLDRGNTEAFF
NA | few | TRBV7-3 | CASSPVGPANTGELFF
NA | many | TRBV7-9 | CASSYGGENYGYTF
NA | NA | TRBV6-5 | CASSYGGWETQYF
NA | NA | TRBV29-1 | CSDQTGSETQYF
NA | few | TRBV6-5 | CASRPISTNEKLFF
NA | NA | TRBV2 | CASSENVGTEAFF
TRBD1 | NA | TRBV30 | CAWSRGQGANQPQHF
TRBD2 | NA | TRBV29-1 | CSVQTSGGYNEQFF
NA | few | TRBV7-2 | CASSLSRETQYF
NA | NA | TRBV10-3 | CAISRGGNTEAFF
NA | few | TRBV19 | CASSPGQPAYEQYF
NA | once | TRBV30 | CAWSRAGTQPHEQYF
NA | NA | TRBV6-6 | CASTSSLRTDYGYTF
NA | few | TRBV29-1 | CTCGEGRGYGYTF
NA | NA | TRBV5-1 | CASSLQTRGISEAFF
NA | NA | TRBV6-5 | CASSRLTANTEAFF
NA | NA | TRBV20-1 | CSASHGAEAFF
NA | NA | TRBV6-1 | CASSERGHGYTF
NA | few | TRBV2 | CASSAEGGNTEAFF
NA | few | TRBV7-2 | CASSLVSGGFLYF
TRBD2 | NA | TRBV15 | CATSSRLAGGPGTGELFF
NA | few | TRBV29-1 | CSVVKGPNYGYTF
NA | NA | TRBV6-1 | CASSAPGGSYNEQFF